This entry concerns a single T cell receptor (beta chain). What it recognizes is unknown. The data stem from a study of early T cells in non-severe SARS-CoV-2 infection. Findings of the study overall: Missing private and CD4 specificities, VDJdb matching favored anti-spike CD8 responses.

In the library, individual cDNA molecules carried attached unique molecular identifiers. TCRdb reprocessed the 5' RACE reads via MiXCR and lists one record per CDR3 protein. This table holds about 100,000 distinct CDR3 sequences, approximately 13% found once. The TCR originated in an adult who was a healthcare worker with PCR-confirmed SARS-CoV-2 infection or an uninfected control (not recorded which). The material sequenced was whole blood.

CDR3 sequence: CASSQDLVVLTDTQYF. CDR3 DNA: TGTGCCAGCAGCCAAGATCTAGTTGTGTTAACAGATACGCAGTATTTT. The rearrangement uses TRBV14 and TRBJ2-3; D is undetermined. Germline V gene data show CDR1 as SGHDN and CDR2 as FVKESK. This CDR3 contains 16 residues. V was shortened by 0 bases and J by 3 bases, with 13 bases between the two germline ends.